The source of this T cell receptor (beta chain) is a study of cytomegalovirus exposure and HLA in healthy donors. CDR1 and CDR2 from the germline V gene are LNHDA and SQIVND (reference sequence). Trimming removed 6 bases from V and 1 base from J; junction bases left unmatched: 10. There are 16 residues in the CDR3. As concerns this clone: What it recognizes is unknown.

The PCR was carried out with 60 Vbeta primers and 13 Jbeta primers. Using immunoSEQ multiplex PCR, the repertoire was profiled, and TCRdb retains in-frame clones only, with some absent. The sample records some 130,000 clones, around two thirds being singletons. Findings of the study overall: In a later analysis, specific HLA alleles were associated with 15,000 to 20,000 TCR beta sequences at a 0.05 false discovery rate. The majority of CMV-associated TCR beta chains were reported as apparently HLA-restricted in a later analysis.

The specimen was PBMCs. This chain joins TRBV19 and TRBJ2-7; 9 nucleotides align to TRBD2. This TCR came from a woman in her sixties or seventies in good health and CMV-seropositive. As DNA, the CDR3 is TGTGCCAGTAGGACGGCGGCAGCGGGAGGTTCCTACGAGCAGTACTTC. Translation gives CASRTAAAGGSYEQYF. Based on the CDR3 plus reference TRBV19 and TRBJ2-7, the full variable domain is DGGITQSPKYLFRKEGQNVTLSCEQNLNHDAMYWYRQDPGQGLRLIYYSQIVNDFQKGDIAEGYSVSREKKESFPLTVTSAQKNPTAFYLCASRTAAAGGSYEQYFGPGTRLTVT.